The 32 T cell receptor beta chains below were found in one sample sequenced in a study of T cell responses to AZD1222 COVID-19 vaccine. TCRdb keeps only in-frame clones here, not all; method: immunoSEQ multiplex PCR. The profile shows 100,000 to 150,000 clones, under 90% of them singletons. The specimen comprised peripheral blood, sampled on day 0 of AZD1222 vaccination. The receptors here all came from an adult in good health.

The rearrangement joins TRBV3-1 (or the pseudogene TRBV3-2) to TRBJ1-3, with D possibly matching TRBD1 (5 bases). Germline V gene sequence: CDR1 LGHDT, CDR2 YNNKEL (reference sequence). Trimming left V 4 bases short and J 4 bases short, with 8 bases between. The CDR3 loop spans 13 amino acids. In DNA, the CDR3 is TGTGCCAGCAGCCTAGGGACCGGAAACACCATATATTTT. Amino acids: CASSLGTGNTIYF.

This clone was picked up one time. The rearrangement joins TRBV6-1 to TRBJ1-1; no firm D call. Germline CDR1 is MNHNS and CDR2 is SASEGT. CDR3 length: 16 amino acids. V dropped 2 bases and J dropped 0 bases, with 13 bases sitting between them. As DNA, the CDR3 is TGTGCCAGCAGTGAATCTGGCCCCCACATGAACACTGAAGCTTTCTTT. Its protein is CASSESGPHMNTEAFF.

This clone showed up just once. The chain links TRBV10-3 to TRBJ1-5; no clear D gene. The germline V gene encodes CDR1 ENHRY and CDR2 SYGVKD. V shed 7 bases and J shed 0 bases, with 13 bases lying between them. The CDR3 consists of 15 residues. The CDR3 protein is CAIKGTGDSNQPQHF. CDR3 bases: TGTGCCATCAAGGGAACGGGCGATAGCAATCAGCCCCAGCATTTT.

This chain joins TRBV3-1 (or the pseudogene TRBV3-2) and TRBJ1-2; D remains unclear. The CDR3 is 13 amino acids. V dropped 1 base and J dropped 3 bases, with 6 bases sitting between them. Germline V gives CDR1 LGHDT, CDR2 YNNKEL (reference sequence). CDR3 protein: CASSQVQYYGYTF. In DNA form, the CDR3 reads TGTGCCAGCAGCCAAGTGCAATACTATGGCTACACCTTC.

The chain's CDR3 is CASSPPRGGTEAFF. The CDR3 DNA reads TGTGCCAGCAGCCCGCCGCGGGGAGGGACTGAAGCTTTCTTT. The rearrangement uses TRBV7-8 and TRBJ1-1, with D uncertain. Germline CDR1 reads SGHVS; CDR2 reads FQNEAQ. This CDR3 contains 14 residues. V was shortened by 5 bases and J by 5 bases, with 15 bases between the two germline ends.

This clone was seen only a few times. The chain recombines TRBV29-1 with TRBJ1-5; D call uncertain. The CDR3 extends over 13 amino acids. V lost 4 bases, J lost 5 bases, and 12 bases lay in between. Germline values: CDR1 SQVTM, CDR2 ANQGSEA. The CDR3 nucleotides read TGCAGCGTTGTTGGCAGAGCTGATCAGCCCCAGCATTTT. It codes for CSVVGRADQPQHF.

The chain joins TRBV23-1 to TRBJ1-1, with 10 bases that match TRBD1. TRBV23-1 is an ORF for which the function is uncertain. This CDR3 contains 17 residues. V was clipped by 0 bases and J by 0 bases; unmatched bases: 4. CDR3: CASSQSRTGGLNTEAFF. As DNA, the CDR3 is TGCGCCAGCAGTCAATCCAGGACAGGGGGTCTGAACACTGAAGCTTTCTTT.

The chain employs TRBV7-9 and TRBJ1-1, with D perhaps TRBD1 (5 bases). V shed 2 bases and J shed 1 base, with 14 bases lying between them. CDR3 size: 16 residues. Germline V CDR1 and CDR2: SEHNR, FQNEAQ (reference sequence). The CDR3 is CASSLKGWDWNTEAFF. The DNA for the CDR3 is TGTGCCAGCAGCTTAAAAGGGTGGGACTGGAACACTGAAGCTTTCTTT.

This chain links TRBV7-8 with TRBJ2-5; 9 bases align to TRBD2. CDR1 is SGHVS and CDR2 is FQNEAQ in the germline V gene. The CDR3 covers 15 residues. The ends lost 5 bases at V and 3 bases at J; junction bases unmatched: 7. The CDR3 sequence is CASSLAGGTKETQYF. The CDR3 bases are TGTGCCAGCAGCCTGGCGGGGGGGACTAAAGAGACCCAGTACTTC. The complete variable domain, with remaining parts taken from reference TRBV7-8 and TRBJ2-5, reads GAGVSQSPRYKVAKRGQDVALRCDPISGHVSLFWYQQALGQGPEFLTYFQNEAQLDKSGLPSDRFFAERPEGSVSTLKIQRTQQEDSAVYLCASSLAGGTKETQYFGPGTRLLVL.

The chain combines TRBV14 with TRBJ2-1, with D hard to call. The germline V gene encodes CDR1 SGHDN and CDR2 FVKESK. The CDR3 runs to 13 residues. V shed 2 bases and J shed 9 bases, with 11 bases lying between them. CDR3 DNA: TGTGCCAGCAGCCAACAAGACGGCGGTGAGCAGTTCTTC. Amino acid sequence: CASSQQDGGEQFF.

The rearrangement uses TRBV30 and TRBJ1-1; 10 nucleotides align to TRBD1. Germline loops: CDR1 GTSNPN, CDR2 SVGIG (reference sequence). CDR3 length: 14 residues. After removal of 7 bases from V and 11 bases from J, the junction contained 16 bases not matched to a gene. The CDR3, as DNA: TGTGCCTTTGATTTAGACAGGGGGCGCCGGGATGCTTTCTTT. Encoded protein: CAFDLDRGRRDAFF.

This clone was observed a single time. The chain joins TRBV30 to TRBJ2-2; D ambiguous. CDR3 size: 13 residues. Trimming removed 7 bases from V and 1 base from J, with 10 bases in between. The germline V gene has CDR1 GTSNPN and CDR2 SVGIG (reference sequence). The CDR3 DNA reads as TGTGCCTCCACCCTCCAGAACACCGGGGAGCTGTTTTTT. It translates to CASTLQNTGELFF.

The CDR3: CASSPLDSQETQYF. The CDR3 DNA reads as TGTGCCAGCAGTCCCTTGGACAGCCAAGAGACCCAGTACTTC. The rearrangement links TRBV28 to TRBJ2-5, with a possible D match to TRBD1 (6 bases). V was pared by 5 bases and J by 1 base, with 11 bases between. CDR1 is MDHEN and CDR2 is SYDVKM in the germline V gene. The CDR3 sequence is 14 residues long.

The chain couples TRBV7-2 to TRBJ1-4; D is undetermined. The CDR3 is 15 amino acids. Germline assignment: CDR1 SGHTA and CDR2 FQGNSA. The ends were cut back, 0 bases at V and 5 bases at J, with 10 bases in the middle. Written as DNA, the CDR3 is TGTGCCAGCAGCTTAGCGGCAGGACCCAATGAAAAACTGTTTTTT. This sequence encodes CASSLAAGPNEKLFF.

The chain is built from TRBV5-5 and TRBJ2-7; D might be TRBD2 (6 bases). CDR1 SGHKS and CDR2 YYEKEE come from the germline V gene (reference sequence). The CDR3 extends over 14 amino acids. Deletions cut 2 bases from V and 6 bases from J, with 15 bases between. This CDR3 reads CASSFYGGSGEQYF. The CDR3 nucleotides are TGTGCCAGCAGCTTTTACGGGGGATCAGGCGAGCAGTACTTC.

The J gene is TRBJ1-1, the V gene TRBV18; no clear D gene. The CDR3 is made up of 15 amino acids. Trimming took 4 bases from V and 3 from J, leaving 15 bases between them. Germline loops: CDR1 KGHSH, CDR2 LQKENI. CDR3 loop: CASSRSPGFDTEAFF. In nucleotides, the CDR3 is TGTGCCAGCTCACGTTCTCCGGGGTTCGACACTGAAGCTTTCTTT.

This chain links TRBV29-1 with TRBJ2-1, with D perhaps matching TRBD1 (6 bases). The germline V gene encodes CDR1 SQVTM and CDR2 ANQGSEA. This CDR3 is built from 13 residues. Trimming took off 6 bases at V and 3 bases at J, with 12 bases between the two ends. The CDR3 DNA reads TGCAGCGTGATACAGGGTCGCTACAATGAGCAGTTCTTC. Translated: CSVIQGRYNEQFF.

The chain joins TRBV3-1 (or the pseudogene TRBV3-2) to TRBJ2-2; 9 positions agree with TRBD1. The germline V gene has CDR1 LGHDT and CDR2 YNNKEL (reference sequence). V dropped 7 bases and J dropped 7; count of bases not matched to a gene: 10. The length of the CDR3 is 15 residues. The CDR3 loop reads CASKNRDRENGELFF. The CDR3 DNA sequence: TGTGCCAGCAAAAACCGGGACAGGGAGAACGGGGAGCTGTTTTTT.

V is TRBV5-5 and J is TRBJ1-3, with TRBD1 as a possible D gene (5 bases). CDR1 is SGHKS, CDR2 YYEKEE, per germline (reference sequence). Trimming removed 2 bases from V and 7 bases from J, with 16 bases in between. The length of the CDR3 is 15 residues. DNA for the CDR3: TGTGCCAGCAGCTTTTTCAGGGCTGACTTGAACACCATATATTTT. Residues: CASSFFRADLNTIYF.

This clone was seen just once. This chain links TRBV2 with TRBJ1-1; D gene uncertain. The germline V and J ends were trimmed by 7 bases and 4 bases, with 13 bases remaining between them. The CDR3 is 13 amino acids. CDR1 SNHLY and CDR2 FYNNEI come from the germline V gene. CDR3 DNA: TGTGCCAGCACGGTCGGGGTCCCCACTGAAGCTTTCTTT. It is translated as CASTVGVPTEAFF.

The chain joins TRBV6-5 to TRBJ1-6; 8 bases are a match to TRBD1. V shed 4 bases and J 10 bases; nucleotides not matched to a gene: 6. CDR3 size: 14 residues. Germline CDR1 MNHEY, CDR2 SVGAGI. CDR3 nucleotide sequence: TGTGCCAGCAGTTCTCCAGGGGGCATGTCACCCCTCCACTTT. Amino acids: CASSSPGGMSPLHF.

This chain uses TRBV7-9 with TRBJ2-2; D is possibly TRBD1 (6 bases). Per the germline V gene, CDR1 is SEHNR and CDR2 is FQNEAQ (reference sequence). There are 12 residues in the CDR3. V gave up 8 bases and J gave up 6 bases, with 10 bases separating them. The CDR3 region is CASGGNPGELFF. The CDR3 DNA reads TGTGCCAGCGGGGGCAACCCCGGGGAGCTGTTTTTT.

V gene TRBV7-9 combines with J gene TRBJ1-2; 7 nucleotides align to TRBD1. CDR1 is SEHNR, CDR2 FQNEAQ, per germline (reference sequence). Germline trimming cut 9 bases from V and 0 bases from J; bases unmatched to any gene: 4. The CDR3 consists of 13 residues. This CDR3 is CASLGQTNYGYTF. For the CDR3, the DNA is TGTGCCAGTCTGGGACAGACTAACTATGGCTACACCTTC. The full variable domain, with the rest looked up from reference TRBV7-9 and TRBJ1-2, is DTGVSQNPRHKITKRGQNVTFRCDPISEHNRLYWYRQTLGQGPEFLTYFQNEAQLEKSRLLSDRFSAERPKGSFSTLEIQRTEQGDSAMYLCASLGQTNYGYTFGSGTRLTVV.

This clone has just one count. The gene calls are TRBV4-3 and TRBJ1-6; a possible D gene is TRBD1 (5 bases). The CDR3 is 14 amino acids. In germline, CDR1 is LGHNA, CDR2 YSLEER. Trimming removed 1 base at V and 11 bases at J, with 12 bases between. The CDR3 protein is CASSQAERGAPLHF. CDR3 nucleotide sequence: TGCGCCAGCAGCCAAGCTGAGAGGGGTGCACCCCTCCACTTT.

The CDR3 region has the DNA TGTGCCAGCAGCACACGGCGGACCGCTACAGGAAACACCATATATTTT. Translating it yields CASSTRRTATGNTIYF. The chain combines TRBV21-1 with TRBJ1-3. TRBV21-1 represents a pseudogene. The CDR3 extends over 16 amino acids.

This chain uses TRBV19 with TRBJ1-5; possibly TRBD1 for D (6 bases). V was shortened by 3 bases and J by 7 bases, with 16 bases between the two germline ends. The CDR3 covers 15 residues. Germline V lookup: CDR1 LNHDA, CDR2 SQIVND (reference sequence). This CDR3 is CASSIHPLGGQPQHF. As DNA, the CDR3 is TGTGCCAGTAGTATCCATCCCCTTGGGGGCCAGCCCCAGCATTTT. The variable domain in full, completed from reference TRBV19 and TRBJ1-5, reads DGGITQSPKYLFRKEGQNVTLSCEQNLNHDAMYWYRQDPGQGLRLIYYSQIVNDFQKGDIAEGYSVSREKKESFPLTVTSAQKNPTAFYLCASSIHPLGGQPQHFGDGTRLSIL.

The gene calls are TRBV11-2 and TRBJ1-1; D unresolved. V was cut by 2 bases and J by 4 bases, with 8 bases left in between. The CDR3 has 13 residues. Germline assignment: CDR1 SGHAT and CDR2 FQNNGV. Here the CDR3 reads CASSLIGPTEAFF. DNA for the CDR3: TGTGCCAGCAGCTTAATAGGGCCCACTGAAGCTTTCTTT.

The chain has TRBV7-2 and TRBJ2-7; 8 nucleotides align to TRBD2. Trimming removed 5 bases from V and 4 bases from J; junction bases left unmatched: 7. The germline CDR1 and CDR2 sequences are SGHTA and FQGNSA. The CDR3 is 14 amino acids. The CDR3 nucleotides read TGTGCCAGCAGCCCCGGGTTAGCGGGGTACGAGCAGTACTTC. It is translated as CASSPGLAGYEQYF.

The chain employs TRBV6-5 and TRBJ1-1, with TRBD1 as a possible D gene (6 bases). Trimming stripped 7 bases from V and 0 bases from J, with 9 bases between. Germline V CDR1 and CDR2: MNHEY, SVGAGI. This CDR3 has 13 amino acids. Here the CDR3 reads CASTRGLNTEAFF. Written as DNA, the CDR3 is TGTGCCAGCACCAGGGGCTTGAACACTGAAGCTTTCTTT.

The chain employs TRBV9 and TRBJ1-1; D not certain. Germline V CDR1 and CDR2: SGDLS, YYNGEE. This CDR3 has 14 amino acids. Trimming shortened V by 0 bases and J by 0 bases, and 6 bases separated the two germline ends. In DNA, the CDR3 is TGTGCCAGCAGCGTAGAAGTGTTGAACACTGAAGCTTTCTTT. Translation gives CASSVEVLNTEAFF.

J is TRBJ2-1 and V is TRBV6-5; D is possibly TRBD2 (5 bases). Between the trimmed V and J ends, which lost 5 bases and 15 bases, there was a span of 14 bases. This CDR3 has 11 amino acids. Per the germline V gene, CDR1 is MNHEY and CDR2 is SVGAGI. The CDR3 is CASSTGFRLFF. CDR3 nucleotides: TGTGCCAGCAGTACGGGGTTTAGGCTGTTCTTC.

The V gene is TRBV7-6, the J gene TRBJ2-2; D ambiguous. The ends were cut back, 4 bases at V and 6 bases at J, with 9 bases in the middle. The CDR3 runs 13 residues. Germline V CDR1 and CDR2: SGHVS, FNYEAQ. CDR3 residues: CASSSRPPGELFF. CDR3 coding DNA: TGTGCCAGCAGCTCCCGGCCCCCCGGGGAGCTGTTTTTT.